Listed below are T cell receptor beta chains from one sample, sequenced in a study of low-dose radiotherapy and immunotherapy resistance in tumors. TCRdb analysed the reads with MiXCR anew, one entry per CDR3 protein. The repertoire holds tens of thousands of distinct CDR3 sequences, roughly 19% seen once, with 10% to 15% in the top ten. The source was PBMCs, collected after low-dose radiotherapy plus immunotherapy. The source of these receptors is a female donor with ovarian cancer. CDR3s include the opening cysteine and the closing phenylalanine or tryptophan. A D gene is named only where the DNA matches it firmly. Not every row has a clone size; where given, it reads once, few, many or a size class.

TRBV28	.	many	TRBJ1-6	CASTFFRVGFSYNSPLHF	TGTGCCAGCACTTTCTTCAGGGTCGGGTTCTCCTATAATTCACCCCTCCACTTT
TRBV27	.	.	TRBJ1-1	CASTLPGNTEAFF	TGTGCCAGCACGTTACCGGGGAATACTGAAGCTTTCTTT
TRBV7-2	TRBD1	.	TRBJ2-7	CASSLVDRSSYEQYF	TGTGCCAGCAGCTTAGTGGACAGGAGCTCCTACGAGCAGTACTTC
TRBV21-1	.	many	TRBJ1-2	CASSGQGGYGYTF	TGTGCCAGCAGTGGACAGGGTGGCTATGGCTACACCTTC
TRBV7-2	.	many	TRBJ2-7	CASGYEQYF	TGTGCCAGCGGCTACGAGCAGTACTTC
TRBV7-9	.	many	TRBJ2-1	CASSLGSYNEQFF	TGTGCCAGCAGCTTGGGCAGCTACAATGAGCAGTTCTTC
TRBV6-1	.	.	TRBJ1-1	CASSATRGPNAEAFF	TGTGCCAGCAGTGCCACTAGGGGCCCCAACGCTGAAGCTTTCTTT
TRBV24-1	TRBD1	many	TRBJ2-3	CATRATGATDTQYF	TGTGCCACCAGAGCGACAGGGGCAACAGATACGCAGTATTTT
TRBV4-1	.	many	TRBJ2-5	CASSQDTSIATGKETQYF	TGCGCCAGCAGCCAAGATACGAGCATAGCCACGGGGAAAGAGACCCAGTACTTC
TRBV7-9	.	many	TRBJ2-3	CASSFLRTSTDTQYF	TGTGCCAGCAGCTTCCTGCGGACTAGCACAGATACGCAGTATTTT